Sequencing of this T cell receptor beta chain was carried out in a study of blood T cells in healthy people across ages. Study outcomes and limitations: A roughly linear age-dependent decrease characterized TCR beta diversity per million T cells. PBMC samples, being unsorted, prevented any conclusive comparison of naive and antigen-experienced cells.

Together with a sample-barcoded 5' primer, a J-beta primer mix was included in a second PCR lasting about 7 to 12 cycles. TCRdb re-called the 5' RACE reads with MiXCR, one entry per CDR3 protein. The table lists 850,000 to 1,100,000 distinct CDR3 sequences, about two fifths of them singletons. As concerns this clonotype: Its antigen is still unknown.

Extracted total RNA amounted to at least 5.5 micrograms for each sample. V was clipped by 3 bases and J by 5 bases; unmatched bases: 3. This CDR3 is built from 14 residues. Germline assignment: CDR1 MNHEY and CDR2 SVGAGI. Sequencing was performed on blood. The receptor comes from a man aged 18 to 30 in good health. The genes are TRBV6-5 and TRBJ1-1, with TRBD1 matching 10 bases. CDR3 region: CASSYDRGQTEAFF. CDR3 DNA: TGTGCCAGCAGTTATGACAGGGGGCAGACTGAAGCTTTCTTT.